These T cell receptor beta chains were read from a single sample in a study of T cell responses to AZD1222 COVID-19 vaccine. Profiled with immunoSEQ multiplex PCR; TCRdb holds only in-frame clones, not every one. The sample yields roughly 170,000 clones, about 91% seen once. This material consisted of peripheral blood, taken on day 0 of AZD1222 vaccination. Every receptor here comes from an adult in good health. Each CDR3 is given with its conserved first and last residue. The order of the fields is D gene, J gene, V gene, clone size, CDR3 DNA, CDR3 protein. D genes are given only for firm matches. Not every row has a clone size; where given, it reads once, few, many or a size class.

. TRBJ2-1 TRBV11-3 . TGTGCCAGCAGCTTACTTGGGGGGCCCGACTACAATGAGCAGTTCTTC CASSLLGGPDYNEQFF
TRBD1 TRBJ2-2 TRBV27 . TGTGCCAGCAAAGGACAGGGATTCGGGGAGCTGTTTTTT CASKGQGFGELFF
. TRBJ2-5 TRBV7-6 . TGTGCCAGCAGCCAGATCGGAGGGAGTCGCCAAGAGACCCAGTACTTC CASSQIGGSRQETQYF
TRBD1 TRBJ2-7 TRBV6-1 once TGTGCCAGCAGTGAAGTGGAGACAGGGACGTACTTC CASSEVETGTYF
TRBD1 TRBJ1-1 TRBV19 . TGTGCCAGTAGTTTGACAGGGGCTGAAGCTTTCTTT CASSLTGAEAFF
. TRBJ2-5 TRBV9 . TGTGCCAGCAGCGTAGGGGGCAGGGAGGAGACCCAGTACTTC CASSVGGREETQYF
TRBD1 TRBJ1-3 TRBV18 . TGTGCCAGCTCACCAGGACAGGGGAGAAACACCATATATTTT CASSPGQGRNTIYF
TRBD2 TRBJ2-1 TRBV4-3 . TGCGCCAGCAGCCAAACTAGCGTGGGTGAGCAGTTCTTC CASSQTSVGEQFF
TRBD2 TRBJ2-7 TRBV5-6 . TGTGCCAGCAGCCCTAAGGGACTAGCGGGAGTCAGCTACGAGCAGTACTTC CASSPKGLAGVSYEQYF
. TRBJ2-7 TRBV28 . TGTGCCAGCAGTTTTCGCCATTGGACGGACAGTCGGGGATTGGAAGAGCAGTACTTC CASSFRHWTDSRGLEEQYF
. TRBJ2-3 TRBV11-2 . TGTGCCAGCAGCGAGCGGAAGCCCACAGATACGCAGTATTTT CASSERKPTDTQYF
TRBD2 TRBJ2-7 TRBV28 . TGTGCCAGCAGTCTGACTAGCGGGTGGTCCTACGAGCAGTACTTC CASSLTSGWSYEQYF
TRBD1 TRBJ2-3 TRBV24-1 . TGTGCCACTCAGGGTCCGGGACAGGCCACAGATACGCAGTATTTT CATQGPGQATDTQYF
TRBD1 TRBJ1-3 TRBV30 . TGTGCCTGGAGTGAGGGGACAGTGGCCTTCTCTGGAAACACCATATATTTT CAWSEGTVAFSGNTIYF
. TRBJ2-7 TRBV4-1 . TGCGCCAGCAGCTACGTGACAGGCCCCAGAGACGAGCAGTACTTC CASSYVTGPRDEQYF
TRBD1 TRBJ1-1 TRBV30 . TGTGCCTGGAGTTGGGCAGGGGGTACTGAAGCTTTCTTT CAWSWAGGTEAFF
. TRBJ2-2 TRBV5-1 . TGCGCCAGCAGCTTGGAAGGGTTAAACACCGGGGAGCTGTTTTTT CASSLEGLNTGELFF
. TRBJ1-6 TRBV6-1 once TGTGCCAGCAGTGTTACAGGGACGGCCGAAGGTTCACCCCTCCACTTT CASSVTGTAEGSPLHF
TRBD2 TRBJ2-1 TRBV3-1/TRBV3-2 . TGTGCCAGCAGCCAAGCTAGCGGGAGGGCGATGTACAATGAGCAGTTCTTC CASSQASGRAMYNEQFF
. TRBJ2-3 TRBV3-1/TRBV3-2 . TGTGCCAGCAGCCAAGGAAGCACACGCTCAAATACGCAGTATTTT CASSQGSTRSNTQYF
. TRBJ2-3 TRBV9 . TGTGCCAGCAGCGTATTGTCCGCAGATACGCAGTATTTT CASSVLSADTQYF
. TRBJ1-6 TRBV7-3 . TGTGCCAGCAGCTTAAATCACCTCGGCCTCTCACCCCTCCACTTT CASSLNHLGLSPLHF
TRBD1 TRBJ2-7 TRBV28 . TGTGCCAGCAGTTCCGGACAGGGCGCGGACGAGCAGTACTTC CASSSGQGADEQYF
TRBD1 TRBJ1-6 TRBV6-5 . TGTGCCAGCATACGGGACAGTTATAATTCACCCCTCCACTTT CASIRDSYNSPLHF
. TRBJ1-1 TRBV6-5 . TGTGCCAGCAGTTCCCGGGTGAACACTGAAGCTTTCTTT CASSSRVNTEAFF
TRBD1 TRBJ2-4 TRBV7-9 once TGTGCCAGCAGCGAACCGGGACAGGACCCCACCAAAAACATTCAGTACTTC CASSEPGQDPTKNIQYF
. TRBJ1-3 TRBV5-4 . TGTGCCAGCAGCCCCAAGGACGGAAACACCATATATTTT CASSPKDGNTIYF
. TRBJ1-5 TRBV28 . TGTGCCAGCAGTCCTCGGGAGGGGAGGCAGCCCCAGCATTTT CASSPREGRQPQHF
. TRBJ1-5 TRBV6-2/TRBV6-3 . TGTGCCAGCAGTTCGGCAGGGTATCAGCCCCAGCATTTT CASSSAGYQPQHF
. TRBJ1-2 TRBV10-3 . TGTGCCATCAGCAGGGAAGGAACTTACACCTTC CAISREGTYTF
. TRBJ2-2 TRBV19 . TGTGCCAGTACCGGGACACCGGGGGCCGGGGAGCTGTTTTTT CASTGTPGAGELFF
TRBD1 TRBJ2-5 TRBV19 . TGTGCCAGTAGTATTGGAGGACAGGGGCTCCAAGAGACCCAGTACTTC CASSIGGQGLQETQYF
TRBD1 TRBJ1-1 TRBV9 . TGTGCCAGCAGCGCAGGGGGCCGGGGCACTGAAGCTTTCTTT CASSAGGRGTEAFF
. TRBJ1-5 TRBV10-2 . TGCGCCAGCACTGCCGGCGATTATAGCAATCAGCCCCAGCATTTT CASTAGDYSNQPQHF
TRBD2 TRBJ2-1 TRBV7-2 . TGTGCCAGCAGCCCCCTAGCGGGCGGCCACAATGAGCAGTTCTTC CASSPLAGGHNEQFF
. TRBJ2-7 TRBV28 . TGTGCCAGCGGGACGGCTCCCTACGAGCAGTACTTC CASGTAPYEQYF
TRBD1 TRBJ2-7 TRBV6-2/TRBV6-3 . TGTGCCAGCAGCAACCCGCCGGACAGGGCCGCCTCCTACGAGCAGTACTTC CASSNPPDRAASYEQYF